The text below deals with one T cell receptor (beta chain). Germline V gene data show CDR1 as LNHNV and CDR2 as YYDKDF (reference sequence). Trimming took 0 bases from V and 4 from J; bases not matched to a gene: 7. The CDR3 extends over 16 amino acids. The sample originates from a study of blood T cell repertoires in COVID-19. Study-level information: Collection of acute and convalescent COVID-19 samples took place in the United States, Italy and Spain. In each case, the material was cDNA or gDNA derived from T cells, B-cell-depleted T cells, or PBMCs.

Per the original data handling: Reference gene primer amplification gave nucleated cell count estimates. Measured with immunoSEQ multiplex PCR; TCRdb has only the in-frame clones, and not every one. That table is the source of V, J and clone size, and D and trimming were worked out from the DNA. The data show 25,000 to 35,000 clones, about 91% seen once. The TCR comes from a man in his forties or fifties with active COVID-19. The material sequenced was peripheral blood. This chain uses TRBV15 with TRBJ2-7, with 9 bases lining up with TRBD1. DNA for the CDR3: TGTGCCACCAGCAGAGAGGCCGGGACAGGGAGGTACGAGCAGTACTTC. This codes for CATSREAGTGRYEQYF.